This T cell receptor (beta chain) came from a study of shared clonotypes between healthy human individuals. Whole-study context: Three plates each covered CD4 naive and memory; CD8 naive two, CD8 memory one.

General study results and limits: Estimated richness values were generally larger in naive subsets than in memory subsets.

The data were produced by immunoSEQ multiplex PCR, yet TCRdb's version contains in-frame clones alone and is incomplete. In the table there are millions of clones, roughly 91% of which are singletons. Naive CD8 isolation took CD45RO-negative cells positively selected for CCR7 and excluded terminally differentiated effector memory CD45RA+ cells. The study drew all its donors from Caucasian adults living in Nashville, Tennessee. This clone was found a few times. Antigen unknown. The sequenced sample consisted of naive CD8+ T cells from PBMCs. The receptor comes from a man aged 18 to 30 in good health. Some clones in this sample may be carry-over from other donors' samples.

CDR3: CASSLGPAENEQFF. The CDR3 bases are TGTGCCAGCAGCTTAGGTCCTGCCGAGAATGAGCAGTTCTTC. The J gene is TRBJ2-1, the V gene TRBV7-2; D gene unclear. The germline V gene has CDR1 SGHTA and CDR2 FQGNSA. The CDR3 is 14 residues long. Trimming stripped 1 base from V and 7 bases from J, with 11 bases between.